Below, 8 T cell receptor beta chains from the same sample are listed, as sequenced in a study of Graves' ophthalmopathy and Graves' hyperthyroidism. Using RNA transcripts, the TCR beta CDR3 regions were amplified. HTBI primers served in a first-round RT-PCR, which a second-round multiplex PCR followed. TCRdb fed the multiplex PCR reads into MiXCR, producing one record per CDR3 protein. The table shows around 1.1 million distinct CDR3 sequences, with about two fifths occurring only once. The sequenced sample consisted of peripheral blood or thyroid tissue (not recorded which). These receptors were taken from an adult man with Graves' hyperthyroidism.

The chain recombines TRBV29-1 with TRBJ1-6; TRBD1 is a possible D gene (6 bases). The V gene lost 7 bases and the J gene lost 16 bases, with 17 bases spanning the gap. Germline CDR1 is SQVTM and CDR2 is ANQGSEA. This CDR3 is built from 11 residues. CDR3 loop: CSAEGGGGLHF. As DNA, the CDR3 is TGCAGCGCCGAGGGGGGGGGCGGACTCCACTTT.

This clonotype showed up just a few times. The rearrangement links TRBV9 to TRBJ2-2; either TRBD1 or TRBD2 may supply D (5 bases each). CDR3 length: 16 amino acids. V shed 3 bases and J shed 6 bases, with 18 bases lying between them. From germline, CDR1 is SGDLS and CDR2 YYNGEE. CDR3 sequence (DNA): TGTGCCAGCAGCGGCCTCCGGGACCCGGCGCCCGGGGAGCTGTTTTTT. This codes for CASSGLRDPAPGELFF.

The chain combines TRBV7-9 with TRBJ1-2; D is possibly TRBD1 (5 bases). The CDR3 totals 11 residues. Germline CDR1 reads SEHNR; CDR2 reads FQNEAQ (reference sequence). V was trimmed by 6 bases and J by 9 bases, leaving 11 bases between them. The CDR3 spells CASSTGDRYTF. CDR3 coding DNA: TGTGCCAGCAGTACGGGGGACCGCTACACCTTC.

This clonotype was recorded at least ten times. As DNA, the CDR3 is TGCAGCGTTGAAAAAGGACAGGGGCTGGGGACCCAGTACTTC. This translates into CSVEKGQGLGTQYF. The chain carries TRBV29-1 and TRBJ2-5; 9 bases map to TRBD1. Per germline, CDR1 SQVTM and CDR2 ANQGSEA. The trim removed 2 bases at V and 7 bases at J, leaving 8 bases unmatched. The CDR3 is 14 amino acids.

This clonotype has a count of ten or more. The chain has TRBV7-2 and TRBJ2-2, with D tentatively TRBD2 (5 bases). The germline V and J ends were trimmed by 3 bases and 7 bases, with 15 bases remaining between them. CDR1 and CDR2 from the germline V gene are SGHTA and FQGNSA. This CDR3 contains 15 residues. The CDR3: CASSFLAGGVGELFF. The CDR3 coding sequence is TGTGCCAGCAGCTTCCTGGCAGGAGGCGTCGGGGAGCTGTTTTTT.

The rearrangement joins TRBV5-4 to TRBJ2-7, with 10 bases lining up with TRBD2. CDR3 length: 15 amino acids. Germline CDR1 is SGHNT and CDR2 is YYREEE (reference sequence). Trimming cost V 2 bases and J 4 bases; bases outside gene matches: 6. This CDR3 reads CASSFSSGSMYEQYF. For the CDR3, the DNA is TGTGCCAGCAGCTTCTCTAGCGGGAGTATGTACGAGCAGTACTTC. The full variable domain, its missing parts supplied by reference TRBV5-4 and TRBJ2-7, is ETGVTQSPTHLIKTRGQQVTLRCSSQSGHNTVSWYQQALGQGPQFIFQYYREEENGRGNFPPRFSGLQFPNYSSELNVNALELDDSALYLCASSFSSGSMYEQYFGPGTRLTVT.

This clonotype appeared many times. V gene TRBV10-3 combines with J gene TRBJ1-6; TRBD1 aligns across 9 bases. Trimming at V came to 5 bases and at J to 10 bases, leaving 6 bases not matched to a gene. Germline values: CDR1 ENHRY, CDR2 SYGVKD. There are 14 residues in the CDR3. The CDR3 nucleotides read TGTGCCATCAGTACACAGGGGGCCCAATCACCCCTCCACTTT. Translating it yields CAISTQGAQSPLHF.

The V gene is TRBV7-2, the J gene TRBJ2-5, with 7 bases that match TRBD1. V gave up 5 bases and J gave up 1 base; unmatched junction bases: 7. The CDR3 extends over 15 amino acids. CDR1 is SGHTA, CDR2 FQGNSA, per germline. The CDR3 loop is CASSPYRGSQETQYF. CDR3 DNA: TGTGCCAGCAGCCCCTACAGGGGATCCCAAGAGACCCAGTACTTC.